This entry lists 15 T cell receptor beta chains sequenced from one sample in a study of blood T cell repertoires in COVID-19. Measured with immunoSEQ multiplex PCR; TCRdb has only the in-frame clones, and not every one. The sample has tens of thousands of clones; roughly 91% are singletons. The specimen sequenced was peripheral blood. These receptors originate from a man in his forties or fifties with COVID-19, enrolled during active disease.

The rearrangement joins TRBV29-1 to TRBJ2-5; 10 bases fit TRBD1. Germline trimming cut 7 bases from V and 0 bases from J; bases unmatched to any gene: 5. Per the germline V gene, CDR1 is SQVTM and CDR2 is ANQGSEA. The CDR3 loop spans 14 amino acids. CDR3 coding DNA: TGCAGCGCCCGGGACAGGGGACACCAAGAGACCCAGTACTTC. Residues: CSARDRGHQETQYF.

CDR3 region: CASSFPGGRQETQYF. The DNA for the CDR3 is TGCGCCAGCAGCTTCCCCGGAGGGCGACAAGAGACCCAGTACTTC. This chain connects TRBV5-1 to TRBJ2-5, with D possibly TRBD2 on 6 matching bases. V lost 2 bases and J lost 2, with 13 bases in between. This CDR3 has 15 residues. The V gene's germline CDR1 is SGHRS and CDR2 YFSETQ.

V is TRBV12-5 and J is TRBJ2-3; possible D gene TRBD2, 5 bases. Trimming cost V 3 bases and J 6 bases, with 16 bases left between them. The CDR3 contains 15 residues. Germline CDR1 and CDR2: LGHNT and FRNRAP. The CDR3 reads CASGLGSQIADTQYF. CDR3 DNA sequence: TGTGCTAGTGGTTTAGGCTCCCAAATAGCGGATACGCAGTATTTT.

V usage is TRBV7-2 and J usage is TRBJ2-7; D possibly corresponds to TRBD2 (6 bases). In germline, CDR1 is SGHTA, CDR2 FQGNSA. The germline V and J ends were trimmed by 4 bases and 5 bases, with 15 bases remaining between them. This CDR3 is 14 amino acids long. CDR3 nucleotides: TGTGCCAGCAGCTCGGGACTCCCCCCTCACGAGCAGTACTTC. Its translation is CASSSGLPPHEQYF.

This chain links TRBV30 with TRBJ1-4, with 8 bases that match TRBD1. V shed 4 bases and J 8 bases; nucleotides not matched to a gene: 9. From germline, CDR1 is GTSNPN and CDR2 SVGIG (reference sequence). The CDR3 is 14 amino acids. The CDR3 DNA sequence: TGTGCCTGGATTCCCAGGGGGCTGAGGGAAAAACTGTTTTTT. Translation: CAWIPRGLREKLFF.

This chain links TRBV7-2 with TRBJ2-3; 9 bases are a match to TRBD2. Germline trimming cut 1 base from V and 1 base from J; bases unmatched to any gene: 0. CDR1 and CDR2 from the germline V gene are SGHTA and FQGNSA. There are 15 residues in the CDR3. The CDR3 sequence: CASSLGLAGTDTQYF. The CDR3 nucleotides read TGTGCCAGCAGCTTAGGACTAGCGGGCACAGATACGCAGTATTTT.

The chain couples TRBV5-5 to TRBJ2-3; 9 bases agree with TRBD2. Per the germline V gene, CDR1 is SGHKS and CDR2 is YYEKEE (reference sequence). CDR3 length equals 14 residues. The ends lost 4 bases at V and 7 bases at J; junction bases unmatched: 7. This CDR3 is CASSLGTSRHTQYF. The CDR3 DNA is TGTGCCAGCAGCCTAGGGACTAGCAGACATACGCAGTATTTT.

The chain has TRBV29-1 and TRBJ2-7, with TRBD2 identical over 10 bases. The CDR3 is made up of 13 amino acids. J was trimmed by 4 bases and V by 5 bases; bases with no gene match: 5. Germline V CDR1 and CDR2: SQVTM, ANQGSEA. The DNA of the CDR3 is TGCAGCGTTCAGACTAGCGGGCCGTACGAGCAGTACTTC. This codes for CSVQTSGPYEQYF.

This chain links TRBV21-1 with TRBJ2-1; the table's D call TRBD1 went unverified against the DNA. TRBV21-1 is deemed a pseudogene. The CDR3 length is 14 residues. In DNA, the CDR3 is TGTGCCAGCGGCCGGGACAGGGATTACAATGAGCAGTTCTTC. Its translation is CASGRDRDYNEQFF.

V gene TRBV27 combines with J gene TRBJ1-3; possible D gene TRBD1, 6 bases. This CDR3 region has 16 residues. CDR1 is MNHEY and CDR2 is SMNVEV in the germline V gene (reference sequence). V shed 6 bases and J shed 0 bases, with 15 bases lying between them. The CDR3 is CASSRTGHRSGNTIYF. CDR3 sequence (DNA): TGTGCCAGCAGCCGAACGGGACACCGCTCTGGAAACACCATATATTTT.

The rearrangement links TRBV7-9 to TRBJ1-1, with unresolved D. This CDR3 is built from 14 residues. CDR1 SEHNR and CDR2 FQNEAQ come from the germline V gene (reference sequence). V was shortened by 2 bases and J by 4 bases, with 11 bases between the two germline ends. The CDR3 sequence: CASSLNRRSTEAFF. DNA for the CDR3: TGTGCCAGCAGCTTAAACAGAAGAAGCACTGAAGCTTTCTTT.

The gene calls are TRBV27 and TRBJ1-1; D remains unclear. CDR3 size: 14 residues. Germline CDR1 MNHEY, CDR2 SMNVEV (reference sequence). V lost 3 bases and J lost 6, with 14 bases in between. For the CDR3, the DNA is TGTGCCAGCAGTTTTCGGGGAGAGGTGGCTGAAGCTTTCTTT. Translation: CASSFRGEVAEAFF.

J is TRBJ2-1 and V is TRBV24-1; D not certain. V shed 5 bases and J shed 7 bases, with 11 bases lying between them. Germline-derived CDR1 and CDR2 are KGHDR and SFDVKD. The CDR3 totals 13 residues. CDR3 DNA sequence: TGTGCCACCAGTGCCCACGCCGGTAATGAGCAGTTCTTC. Translated: CATSAHAGNEQFF.

The chain has TRBV28 and TRBJ2-2; tentatively, D is TRBD1 (5 bases). There are 15 residues in the CDR3. V was shortened by 7 bases and J by 0 bases, with 12 bases between the two germline ends. CDR1 is MDHEN and CDR2 is SYDVKM in the germline V gene. CDR3 sequence (DNA): TGTGCCAGCACTACTGGGGCTCCGAACACCGGGGAGCTGTTTTTT. It translates to CASTTGAPNTGELFF.

This clone has just one count. This rearrangement joins TRBV6-4 to TRBJ1-6; 10 bases match TRBD1. With 4 bases clipped from V and 9 bases from J, the junction kept 21 bases outside the gene matches. CDR1 is MRHNA and CDR2 is SNTAGT in the germline V gene. The CDR3 length is 20 residues. The CDR3 spells CASSVPPGTGDNHRGSPLHF. The CDR3 region has the DNA TGTGCCAGCAGTGTGCCTCCCGGGACAGGGGATAACCATAGGGGTTCACCCCTCCACTTT.